These T cell receptor beta chains were read from a single sample in a study of breast tumors, draining lymph nodes, adjacent tissues. MiXCR was run by TCRdb on the multiplex PCR reads, yielding one entry per CDR3 protein. The sample consists of under 250,000 distinct CDR3 sequences, about 32% of them appearing once. The sequenced sample was axillary lymph node tissue. Every receptor here comes from a female donor with breast cancer. Some clones in this sample may be carry-over from other donors' samples. The CDR3 runs from the conserved cysteine through the conserved F or W. Fields, in order: clone size, D gene, V gene, J gene, CDR3 DNA, CDR3 protein. D genes are given only for firm matches. Only part of the rows carry a size: once, few, many, or a class if the clone is expanded.

many,NA,TRBV18,TRBJ2-7,TGCGCCAGCAGCCCCAGCGGAACCTACGAGCAGTACTTC,CASSPSGTYEQYF
many,TRBD2,TRBV25-1,TRBJ2-7,TGTGCCAGCAGTGACCTGCCAGCGGGAGGCGAGCAGTACTTC,CASSDLPAGGEQYF
once,TRBD2,TRBV20-1,TRBJ2-5,TGCAGTGTTAGGGAGGCTAGCGGGGCACAAGAGACCCAGTACTTC,CSVREASGAQETQYF
many,TRBD2,TRBV7-9,TRBJ2-1,TGTGCCAGCAGCTTAGGGTGGGCTAGCGGGAGTATCGATGAGCAGTTCTTC,CASSLGWASGSIDEQFF
few,NA,TRBV6-1,TRBJ2-1,TGTGCCAGCAGTGTGGGGGGGGCGCAAACCAATGAGCAGTTCTTC,CASSVGGAQTNEQFF
many,NA,TRBV20-1,TRBJ2-6,TGCAGTGCTAGAGAACAGGGCGGTGGGGCCAACGTCCTGACTTTC,CSAREQGGGANVLTF
NA,NA,TRBV7-8,TRBJ1-5,TGTGCCAGCGGAAACGGAGGGCAGCCCCAGCATTTT,CASGNGGQPQHF
many,NA,TRBV11-3,TRBJ2-3,TGTGCCAGCAGCTTCCGGGGTAGCGGAGGGGCAGATACGCAGTATTTT,CASSFRGSGGADTQYF
many,NA,TRBV7-8,TRBJ1-2,TGTGCCAGCAGCATACAGGGTTACAGTGGCTACACCTTC,CASSIQGYSGYTF
many,NA,TRBV20-1,TRBJ2-3,TGCAGTGCTAGGGGGAGCACAGATACGCAGTATTTT,CSARGSTDTQYF
many,NA,TRBV7-8,TRBJ2-7,TGTGCCAGCAGCTTAGCGGGATCCTTGGCGCAGTACTTC,CASSLAGSLAQYF
NA,NA,TRBV7-3,TRBJ2-6,TGTGCCAGCAGCCTGCGGGAAGCACGGGGCTCTGGGGCCAACGTCCTGACTTTC,CASSLREARGSGANVLTF
many,TRBD2,TRBV20-1,TRBJ2-3,TGCAGTGCTAGAGATTTAGAGGGACTAGCGGGAGGAGCTAGCACAGATACGCAGTATTTT,CSARDLEGLAGGASTDTQYF
NA,TRBD2,TRBV7-8,TRBJ2-5,TGTGCCAGCAGAGGAAGTAGCGGGAGCTGGGAGACCCAGTACTTC,CASRGSSGSWETQYF
many,TRBD2,TRBV5-1,TRBJ2-7,TGCGCCAGCAGCCTGGGGGGGGTATCGGTCTACGAGCAGTACTTC,CASSLGGVSVYEQYF
many,TRBD1,TRBV6-1,TRBJ2-7,TGTGCCAGCAGTGTTAGGACAGGGAAGAACGAGCAGTACTTC,CASSVRTGKNEQYF
few,NA,TRBV18,TRBJ1-5,TGTGCCAGCTCACCTACGGCTGGACCCACTGGTCAGCCCCAGCATTTT,CASSPTAGPTGQPQHF
many,NA,TRBV4-1,TRBJ2-3,TGCGCCAGCAGCCAGGAACTGGGACAGAGCGGGTTAGATACGCAGTATTTT,CASSQELGQSGLDTQYF
NA,NA,TRBV3-1,TRBJ2-3,TGTGCCAGCAGCCAAGTTTGGGGACCGGGGCGGATTAGCACAGATACGCAGTATTTT,CASSQVWGPGRISTDTQYF
NA,NA,TRBV12-3/TRBV12-4,TRBJ2-2,TGTGCCAGCAGTTTTGGACAGACGAACACCGGGGAGCTGTTTTTT,CASSFGQTNTGELFF